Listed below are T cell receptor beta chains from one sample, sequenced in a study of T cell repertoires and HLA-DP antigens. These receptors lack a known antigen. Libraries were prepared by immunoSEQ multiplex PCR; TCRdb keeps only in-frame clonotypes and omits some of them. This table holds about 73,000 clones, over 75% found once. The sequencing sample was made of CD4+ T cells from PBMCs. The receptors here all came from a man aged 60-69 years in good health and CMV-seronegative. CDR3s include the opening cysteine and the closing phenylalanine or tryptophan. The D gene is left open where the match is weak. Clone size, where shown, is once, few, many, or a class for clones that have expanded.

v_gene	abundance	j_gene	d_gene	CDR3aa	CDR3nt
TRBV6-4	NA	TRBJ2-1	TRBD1	CASSDSKGASYNEQFF	TGTGCCAGCAGTGACTCGAAGGGGGCGTCCTACAATGAGCAGTTCTTC
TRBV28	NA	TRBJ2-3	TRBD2	CASSPRGLAGGRELTDTQYF	TGTGCCAGCAGTCCGCGGGGACTAGCGGGGGGGAGAGAGTTAACAGATACGCAGTATTTT
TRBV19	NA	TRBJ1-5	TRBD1	CASSTGQGGSQPQHF	TGTGCCAGTAGTACGGGACAGGGGGGGAGTCAGCCCCAGCATTTT
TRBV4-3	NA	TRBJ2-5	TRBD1	CASSQGQGETQYF	TGCGCCAGCAGCCAAGGACAGGGAGAGACCCAGTACTTC
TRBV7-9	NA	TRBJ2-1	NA	CASSLEGLYQFF	TGTGCCAGCAGCTTAGAGGGACTGTACCAGTTCTTC
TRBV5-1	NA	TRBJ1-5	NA	CASSLEPSGFSNQPQHF	TGCGCCAGCAGCTTGGAGCCGTCCGGGTTTAGCAATCAGCCCCAGCATTTT
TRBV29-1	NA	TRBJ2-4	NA	CSVERQAKNIQYF	TGCAGCGTTGAACGTCAGGCCAAAAACATTCAGTACTTC
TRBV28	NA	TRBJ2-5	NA	CASSTREVQETQYF	TGTGCCAGCAGCACCAGGGAGGTCCAAGAGACCCAGTACTTC
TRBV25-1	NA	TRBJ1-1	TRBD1	CASSGRTGSSTEAFF	TGTGCCAGCAGTGGTCGGACAGGGTCGAGCACTGAAGCTTTCTTT
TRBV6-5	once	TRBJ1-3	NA	CASRPTLNSGNTIYF	TGTGCCAGCAGGCCTACACTTAACTCTGGAAACACCATATATTTT
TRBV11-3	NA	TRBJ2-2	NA	CASSLAPLIFNRPNTGELFF	TGTGCCAGCAGCTTAGCCCCCCTAATATTCAATCGACCGAACACCGGGGAGCTGTTTTTT
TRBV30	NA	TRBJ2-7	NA	CAWTGETGYSYEQYF	TGTGCCTGGACCGGGGAGACAGGATACTCCTACGAGCAGTACTTC
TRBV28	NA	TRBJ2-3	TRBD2	CASSPPDSGITDTQYF	TGTGCCAGCAGTCCTCCGGATAGCGGGATCACAGATACGCAGTATTTT
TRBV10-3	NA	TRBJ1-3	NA	CAISEGLSSGNTIYF	TGTGCCATCAGTGAGGGCCTGAGCTCTGGAAACACCATATATTTT
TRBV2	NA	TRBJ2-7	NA	CASNRGAPYEQYF	TGTGCCAGCAATCGGGGGGCCCCCTACGAGCAGTACTTC
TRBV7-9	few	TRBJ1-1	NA	CASSSAYNTEAFF	TGTGCCAGCAGCTCTGCGTACAACACTGAAGCTTTCTTT
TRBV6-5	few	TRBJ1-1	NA	CASNPGTPEGTEAFF	TGTGCCAGCAACCCCGGGACCCCCGAAGGTACTGAAGCTTTCTTT
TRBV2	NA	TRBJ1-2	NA	CASRSGGYTF	TGTGCCAGCAGATCAGGGGGCTACACCTTC
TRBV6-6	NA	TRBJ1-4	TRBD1	CASREVDRGNEKLFF	TGTGCCAGCAGGGAAGTGGACAGGGGAAATGAAAAACTGTTTTTT
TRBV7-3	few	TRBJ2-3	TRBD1	CASSLATGVTDTQYF	TGTGCCAGCAGCTTAGCGACAGGGGTCACAGATACGCAGTATTTT
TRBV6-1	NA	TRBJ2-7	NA	CASSVGTAYEQYF	TGTGCCAGCAGTGTCGGCACCGCCTACGAGCAGTACTTC
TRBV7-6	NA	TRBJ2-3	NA	CASSSTDTQYF	TGTGCCAGCAGCTCGACAGATACGCAGTATTTT
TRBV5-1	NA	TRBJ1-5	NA	CASSLTGLNQPQHF	TGCGCCAGCAGCTTGACAGGGCTCAATCAGCCCCAGCATTTT
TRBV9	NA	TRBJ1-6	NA	CASSPQPNSYNSPLHF	TGTGCCAGCAGCCCACAGCCTAACTCCTATAATTCACCCCTCCACTTT
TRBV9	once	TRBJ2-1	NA	CASSVSAAPTTYNEQFF	TGTGCCAGCAGCGTTTCAGCGGCCCCCACGACCTACAATGAGCAGTTCTTC
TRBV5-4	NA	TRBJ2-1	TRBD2	CASSSLGLAGTNEQFF	TGTGCCAGCAGCAGCCTCGGACTAGCGGGAACCAATGAGCAGTTCTTC